The clone carrying this T cell receptor (beta chain) has just a few counts. No antigen is known for it. The CDR3 is 16 residues long. The V gene's germline CDR1 is DFQATT and CDR2 SNEGSKA (reference sequence). With V trimmed by 4 bases and J by 3 bases, 5 bases remained unmatched. The data are from a study of identical twins. Broader study findings: The study based its conclusions on cross-sectional statistical analysis and did not follow the same donors. A partial confounding effect on zero-insertion analyses could come from invariant MAIT and iNKT cells. With abundant cord blood beta clonotypes, insertions were fewer; memory repertoires showed no such pattern.

TCRdb re-analysed the 5' RACE reads in MiXCR, keeping a single row per CDR3 protein. The sample holds about 280,000 distinct CDR3 sequences; about 8% are singletons and the top ten take approximately 2%. These data also featured in a second study, about yellow fever vaccine responses in identical twins. From that paper: Reportedly, twins' vaccine T cell responses looked partly convergent and partly personalized.

The source material was memory (CD45RO+) T cells sorted from blood. The genes are TRBV20-1 and TRBJ2-1, with 14 bases matching TRBD2. The clonotype originates from a young woman in good health. The CDR3: CSAKTSGRVDYNEQFF. CDR3 in DNA: TGCAGTGCTAAGACTAGCGGGAGGGTCGACTACAATGAGCAGTTCTTC.